This T cell receptor (beta chain) was found in a study of shared clonotypes between healthy human individuals (TCRdb year 2020). Notes on the research overall: The cohort included three men and a couple of women between 18 and 49 years of age. Between about 0.94 and 8.9 billion PBMCs per donor were obtained by leukapheresis. Per donor, three plates each were used for CD4 naive and CD4 memory, two for CD8 naive, and one for CD8 memory. To estimate repertoire size and how much clonotype sharing occurs between individuals, the study deeply sequenced the blood TCR repertoires of five healthy adults. To increase sequencing depth and limit assay-specific biases, TCR repertoire library preparation and sequencing were carried out by different laboratories using diverse techniques. Results the study describes overall, beyond this receptor: Pairwise subsampling indicated that sequencing depth was expected to affect the degree of clonotype sharing among donors. Sampling was limited to blood, and TCR repertoires in tissue likely differ from TCR repertoires in blood. Naive subsets generally had larger estimated clonotype richness than memory subsets did. Incomplete sequencing was indicated by rarefaction of sorted-subset datasets, despite the large sequencing depth. Because the study included a small number of donors, the genetic and exposure-history diversity represented was limited. Higher generation probabilities were observed for clonotypes shared by all four sorted-subset donors than for non-shared clonotypes. About 5% of naive CD4, 3.5% of naive CD8, roughly 2.4% of memory CD4, and 0.4% of memory CD8 clonotypes were shared across several donors.

A single count supports this clone. The antigen it binds to is not known. The sample holds no much larger clone one base away, and base qualities are not on file. Using the deep immunoSEQ assay, multiplex PCR amplified TCR CDR3 regions from genomic DNA. Extracted genomic DNA from each cell subset was spread evenly across all wells of several immunoSEQ 96-well plates, with each plate serving as a replicate. For sorted subsets, 150 to 250 ng of genomic DNA, equivalent to 25,000 to 35,000 T cell genomes, went into each replicate PCR. Purified libraries were measured with a Qubit 3.0 fluorometer, size-checked on a Bioanalyzer 2100, and measured again with the KAPA Library Quantification kit. Each immunoSEQ 96-well plate was sequenced on its own single-read 150-cycle Illumina NextSeq 550 flow cell. From the authors' description of their analysis: The immunoSEQ output contained only junctional sequences without quality scores, so filtering could not match that applied to full-length reads. Sequences were annotated with PyIR, a Python wrapper for IgBLAST v1.9, using IMGT germline references to assign V/J genes and CDR3. Any read was removed if the V/J assignment was weak (E-value above 1e-6), the CDR3 was missing, or the read contained stop codons, out-of-frame junctions, or ambiguous translated residues. A V3J clonotype was defined by an identical inferred V gene, J gene, and CDR3 amino acid sequence. To compute the percentage overlap between repertoires, the number of shared unique clonotypes was divided by the size of the smaller repertoire. Repertoire richness was assessed with RTK rarefaction, the Chao1 estimator, and Recon v2.1 estimates of unobserved clonotypes. For all TCRbeta clonotypes obtained by the gDNA method from four donors, generation probabilities were computed with OLGA. This immuneACCESS table, as held by TCRdb, lists in-frame sequences with V and J called but not all clones. Of the missing ones, under half trace to an unresolved V gene in checked studies; the others have no known cause. V, J and clone size are taken as reported in that table, and D and trimming were inferred from the DNA itself. The sample table lists about 2.5 million clones, about nine tenths of them with a count of one. The ten largest clonotypes hold 0.37% of the sample.

Healthy HIV-negative adults with no recently reported acute infections or vaccinations were included as donors. Every donor was a Caucasian adult residing in Nashville, Tennessee, USA. CD4+ T cells were enriched by magnetic negative selection, after which naive cells were positively selected on CD45RA and the negative fraction was taken as the memory subset. Blood was collected by leukapheresis, and PBMCs were isolated by Ficoll-Histopaque density gradient centrifugation and then cryopreserved in liquid nitrogen vapor phase. Analytical flow cytometry was used to check the purity and quantity of every magnetically sorted T cell population. Genomic DNA was isolated from each sorted fraction and quantified by UV absorbance on a Nanodrop 2000c. The sequence came from a man aged 18 to 29 in good health. Some clones in this sample may be carry-over from other donors' samples. Sequencing used naive CD4+ T cells from PBMCs. This specimen's cell subset or site label, per the study, means: CD45RA+ positively selected.

The DNA reads TGTGCCAGCAGTTTTCAGCTTAACCCAGAAGCTTTCTTT. Its product reads: CASSFQLNPEAFF. The V and J segments used are TRBV28 and TRBJ1-1; too little of a D gene remains to name it. The germline V gene specifies MDHEN as CDR1 and SYDVKM as CDR2. Its CDR3 holds 13 amino acids, cysteine through phenylalanine. CDR3 DNA only is kept here, 39 bases in frame from base 1. The V and J ends are trimmed by 3 bases and 8 bases, leaving 13 bases between them.